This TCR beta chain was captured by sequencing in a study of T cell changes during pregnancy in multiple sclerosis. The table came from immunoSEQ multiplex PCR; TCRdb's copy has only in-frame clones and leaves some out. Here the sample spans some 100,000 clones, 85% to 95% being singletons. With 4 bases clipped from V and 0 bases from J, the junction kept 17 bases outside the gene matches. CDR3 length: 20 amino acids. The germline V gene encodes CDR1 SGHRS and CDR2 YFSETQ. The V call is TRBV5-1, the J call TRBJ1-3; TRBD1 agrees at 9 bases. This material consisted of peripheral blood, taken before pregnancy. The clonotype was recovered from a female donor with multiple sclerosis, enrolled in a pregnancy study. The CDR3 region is CASSTNAPDRGPSSGNTIYF. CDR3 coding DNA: TGCGCCAGCAGCACCAACGCGCCGGACAGGGGCCCCAGCTCTGGAAACACCATATATTTT. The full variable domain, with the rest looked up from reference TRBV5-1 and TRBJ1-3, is KAGVTQTPRYLIKTRGQQVTLSCSPISGHRSVSWYQQTPGQGLQFLFEYFSETQRNKGNFPGRFSGRQFSNSRSEMNVSTLELGDSALYLCASSTNAPDRGPSSGNTIYFGEGSWLTVV.